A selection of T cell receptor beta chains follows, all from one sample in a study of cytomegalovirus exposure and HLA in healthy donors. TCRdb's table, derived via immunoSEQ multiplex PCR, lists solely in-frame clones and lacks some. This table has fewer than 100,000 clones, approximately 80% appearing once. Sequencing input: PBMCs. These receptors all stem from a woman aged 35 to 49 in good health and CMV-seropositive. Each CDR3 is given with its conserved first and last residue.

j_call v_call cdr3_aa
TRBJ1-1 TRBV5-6 CASRTRGMNTEAFF
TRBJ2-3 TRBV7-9 CASSPRTSGRAVDTQYF
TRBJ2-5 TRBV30 CAWSESRGRETQYF
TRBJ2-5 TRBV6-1 CASSEPVRREAAETQYF
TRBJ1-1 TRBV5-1 CASSSGQTLADAFF
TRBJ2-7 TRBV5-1 CASSLQPGLSYEQYF
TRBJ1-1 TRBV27 CASSPPGNTEAFF
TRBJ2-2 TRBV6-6 CASSAASDTGELFF
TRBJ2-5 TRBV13 CASSLGQGTETQYF
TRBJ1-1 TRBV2 CASSPQTYTEAFF
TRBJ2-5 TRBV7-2 CASSLVLSQETQYF
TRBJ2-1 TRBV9 CASSVATLAGGGNEQFF
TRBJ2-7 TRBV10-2 CASSEVGGLLSSYEQYF
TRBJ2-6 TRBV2 CASKPRRLTGTSGTSGANVLTF
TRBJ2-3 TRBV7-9 CASSLEETDSDTQYF
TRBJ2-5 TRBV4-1 CASSLSGWGETQYF
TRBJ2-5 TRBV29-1 CSVARTGVEGETQYF
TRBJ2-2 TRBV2 CASSVGGTNTGELFF
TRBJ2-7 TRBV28 CASSSVVGVYEQYF
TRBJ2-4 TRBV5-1 CASSTPSTGVGNIQYF
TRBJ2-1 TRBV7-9 CASSLSSGTSYNEQFF
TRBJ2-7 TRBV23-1 CASSQGCSGTDDYEQYF
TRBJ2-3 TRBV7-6 CASSLNSGRDTQYF
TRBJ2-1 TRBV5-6 CASSLDTGRSYNEQFF
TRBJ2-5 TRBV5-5 CASSPEETQYF
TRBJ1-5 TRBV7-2 CASSQDSLYSNQPQHF
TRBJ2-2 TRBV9 CASSVGLSNTGELFF
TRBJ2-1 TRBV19 CASSIAGGLINEQFF
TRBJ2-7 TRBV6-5 CASSDTATAYYEQYF
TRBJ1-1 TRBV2 CASVMSVNTEAFF
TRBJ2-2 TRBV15 CATSRGQGRAGELFF
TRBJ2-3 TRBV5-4 CASSLPSSSDTQYF
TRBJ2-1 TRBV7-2 CASSLALAGPSYNEQFF
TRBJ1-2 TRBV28 CASIPPGTGGGYTF
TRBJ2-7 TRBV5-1 CASSPGGDQAYEQYF
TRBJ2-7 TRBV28 CASYRSGAYEQYF
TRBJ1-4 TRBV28 CASTGSYNEKLFF
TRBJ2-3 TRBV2 CASSEGQFTDTQYF
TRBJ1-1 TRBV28 CASRLRWGGHEAFF
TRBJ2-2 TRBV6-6 CASSYSREGTGELFF
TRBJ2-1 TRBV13 CASSLGAWLAGVEQFF
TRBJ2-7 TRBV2 CTTSAGGYGYEQYF
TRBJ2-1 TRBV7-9 CASSLRTGSTHNEQFF
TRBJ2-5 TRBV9 CASSVGEYQETQYF
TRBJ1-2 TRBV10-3 CAISDGDYGYTF
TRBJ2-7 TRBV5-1 CASSLGGPPSREQYF
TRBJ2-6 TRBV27 CASSLLSAGANVLTF
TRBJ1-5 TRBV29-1 CSVATGSNQPQHF
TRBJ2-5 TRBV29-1 CSVEDQVAAGGQETQYF
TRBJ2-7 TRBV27 CASALGGASYEQYF
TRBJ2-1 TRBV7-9 CASSLALPSGSPRNEQFF
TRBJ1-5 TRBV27 CASSLPGANQPQHF
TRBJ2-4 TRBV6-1 CASSAPVAGAGNIQYF
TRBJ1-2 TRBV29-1 CSVLDTAASANYGYTF
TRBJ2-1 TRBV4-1 CASSQDLGTSALFNEQFF
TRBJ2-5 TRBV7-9 CASSASAGTGLQTQYF
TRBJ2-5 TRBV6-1 CASGPVTSVAKTQYF
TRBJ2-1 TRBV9 CASSGGQGNSYNEQFF
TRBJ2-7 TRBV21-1 CASSTGYYEQYF
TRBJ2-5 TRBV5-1 CASSRDRGETQYF